The T cell receptor beta chain described here comes from a study of blood T cell repertoires in COVID-19. Study details: Samples of COVID-19 (acute and convalescent) were obtained from the United States, Italy and Spain. Sources were T cells, B-cell-depleted T cells, or PBMCs; the material itself was cDNA or gDNA.

Methods used by the authors: Estimates of nucleated cell counts were drawn from the amplification of reference gene primers. The assay was immunoSEQ multiplex PCR, and TCRdb's table has in-frame clones only and misses some. V and J calls and clone size are those listed in that table; D and trimming were worked out from the DNA. The table has fewer than 85,000 clones, 80% to 90% seen once; the top ten hold 5.8%. Germline lookup yields CDR1 SGHNT and CDR2 YYREEE (reference sequence). CDR3 length: 17 residues. V dropped 4 bases and J dropped 5; count of bases not matched to a gene: 12. Sequencing was performed on peripheral blood. The chain combines TRBV5-4 with TRBJ2-1; 10 bases fit TRBD2. The TCR was taken from a man aged 45-60 years with active COVID-19. The CDR3 DNA follows: TGTGCCAGCAGCCCGGGGCTAGCGGGGGACTTCAACAATGAGCAGTTCTTC. Its translation: CASSPGLAGDFNNEQFF.